This is a list of T cell receptor beta chains from one sample in a study of cytomegalovirus exposure and HLA in healthy donors. TCRdb keeps only in-frame clones here, not all; method: immunoSEQ multiplex PCR. The sample comprises fewer than 200,000 clones, approximately 80% of which are singletons, and 2% to 3% rests with the top ten. Sequencing was performed on PBMCs. Receptor source: a middle-aged woman in good health and CMV-seropositive. CDR3s include the opening cysteine and the closing phenylalanine or tryptophan.

TRBV29-1,CSAKDSSPEQYF
TRBV27,CASSLAGADYGYTF
TRBV6-5,CASSYSALHRGYTF
TRBV30,CAWMASEKLFF
TRBV11-2,CASSSPRQGWNSPLHF
TRBV6-5,CASSYQTDGGTAEQYF
TRBV19,CASNEGGSYEQYF
TRBV27,CASSLSVRGLNEQFF
TRBV10-3,CAISVEARNEKLFF
TRBV19,CASSVGQGEDEQYF
TRBV19,CASSIASYSNQPQHF
TRBV7-9,CASSPQGGDEQFF
TRBV5-5,CASSFSAQTFIYEQYF
TRBV29-1,CSVEDLDRGRNGYTF
TRBV11-3,CASSQKWLAGYNEQFF
TRBV15,CATSLRVNTEAFF
TRBV6-5,CASSSAHGGGTEAFF
TRBV4-2,CASSQATGNTDTQYF
TRBV30,CAWSVAPLYEQYF
TRBV5-1,CASSIGQGANTEAFF
TRBV7-2,CASSLVGGTDGYTF
TRBV6-1,CASVRESSYEQYF
TRBV28,CASSSSYLDRGRDEQYF
TRBV19,CASSILAGGRETQYF
TRBV7-2,CASSFYRDYGYTF
TRBV7-2,CASSLANSGNTIYF
TRBV7-8,CASSSGTASYEQYF
TRBV7-8,CASSWDSSYNEQFF
TRBV13,CASSLSGGLEAFF
TRBV11-3,CASSPPGAYNEQFF
TRBV5-1,CASSSVLGQTLNTEAFF
TRBV4-2,CASSQGVSGRIITGELFF
TRBV4-1,CASSQDSKRETQYF
TRBV30,CAWSGRYNEQFF
TRBV18,CASSPLAGGQEDTQYF
TRBV27,CASSPRGRIVYEQYF
TRBV5-1,CASSFQGEETQYF
TRBV6-5,CASSYQGLGETQYF
TRBV18,CASSIAQENTEAFF
TRBV5-4,CASSRQGFNNEQFF
TRBV4-2,CASSFMGGEGGELFF
TRBV21-1,CASSTLSGTSGVRNEQFF